This TCR beta chain emerged from a study of T-cell memory formation after mild COVID-19. Overall study findings and caveats: While clones contracting from day 15 to 85 were balanced between CD4 and CD8, later expanders leaned CD4+.

In regard to this clonotype: Its antigen is unidentified.

The CDR3 is 17 residues long. Germline trimming cut 5 bases from V and 2 bases from J; bases unmatched to any gene: 13. It was 5'RACE with constant-segment primers that produced the TCR alpha and TCR beta cDNA libraries, which carried sample barcodes and UMIs. One entry per CDR3 protein results from TCRdb running MiXCR on the 5' RACE reads. The sample yields roughly 410,000 distinct CDR3 sequences, about 24% seen once. The specimen sequenced was PBMCs or a T cell subset sorted from them (not recorded which). The receptor comes from an adult woman who had mild COVID-19 (a few samples of this study predate the infection). Cell type and time point are not known. This chain links TRBV23-1 with TRBJ2-3; 7 bases are a match to TRBD1. TRBV23-1 counts as an open reading frame of uncertain function. The CDR3 bases are TGCGCCAGCAGTAATGAATCCGGGACAGACTTCACAGATACGCAGTATTTT. This gives the protein CASSNESGTDFTDTQYF.